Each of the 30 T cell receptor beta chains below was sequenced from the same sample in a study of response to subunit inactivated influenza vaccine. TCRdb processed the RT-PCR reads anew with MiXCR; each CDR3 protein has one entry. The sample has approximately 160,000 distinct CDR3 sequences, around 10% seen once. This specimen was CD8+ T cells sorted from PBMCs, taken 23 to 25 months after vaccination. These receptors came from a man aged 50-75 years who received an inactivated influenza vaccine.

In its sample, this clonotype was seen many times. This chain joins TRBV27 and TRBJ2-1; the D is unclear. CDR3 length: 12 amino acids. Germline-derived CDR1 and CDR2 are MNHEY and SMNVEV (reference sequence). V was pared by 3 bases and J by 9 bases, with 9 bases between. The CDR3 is CASSLPGPEQFF. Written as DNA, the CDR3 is TGTGCCAGCAGTTTGCCGGGCCCTGAGCAGTTCTTC.

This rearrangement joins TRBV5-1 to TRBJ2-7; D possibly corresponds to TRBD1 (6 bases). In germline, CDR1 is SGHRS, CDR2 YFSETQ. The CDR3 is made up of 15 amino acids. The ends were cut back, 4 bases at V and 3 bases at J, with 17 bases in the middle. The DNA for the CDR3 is TGCGCCAGCAGCACTCAACAGGGAGCGAGCTACGAGCAGTACTTC. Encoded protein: CASSTQQGASYEQYF.

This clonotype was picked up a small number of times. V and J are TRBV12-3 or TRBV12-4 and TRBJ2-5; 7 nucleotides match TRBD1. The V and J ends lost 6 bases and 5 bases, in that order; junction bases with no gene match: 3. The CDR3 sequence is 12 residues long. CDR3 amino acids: CASRGGEETQYF. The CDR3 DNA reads TGTGCCAGCAGAGGGGGCGAGGAGACCCAGTACTTC.

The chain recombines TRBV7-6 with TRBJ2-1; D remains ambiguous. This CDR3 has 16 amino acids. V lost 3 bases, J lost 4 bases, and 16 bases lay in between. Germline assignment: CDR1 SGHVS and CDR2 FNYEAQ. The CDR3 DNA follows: TGTGCCAGCAGCTTTGGGCTAGAAGAGATTTACAATGAGCAGTTCTTC. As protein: CASSFGLEEIYNEQFF.

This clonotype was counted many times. CDR3 bases: TGCAGTGCGTTAGTAGCGGATAGCTCCTACAATGAGCAGTTCTTC. As protein: CSALVADSSYNEQFF. The gene calls are TRBV20-1 and TRBJ2-1; tentative D call: TRBD2 (6 bases). The CDR3 is made up of 15 amino acids. Trimming left V 6 bases short and J 0 bases short, with 15 bases between. Germline values: CDR1 DFQATT, CDR2 SNEGSKA (reference sequence).

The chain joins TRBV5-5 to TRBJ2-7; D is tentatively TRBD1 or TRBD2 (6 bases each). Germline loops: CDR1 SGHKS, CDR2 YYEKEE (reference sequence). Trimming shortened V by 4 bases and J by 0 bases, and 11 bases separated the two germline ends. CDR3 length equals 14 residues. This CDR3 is CASSPQGGSYEQYF. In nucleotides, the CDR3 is TGTGCCAGCAGCCCACAGGGAGGCTCCTACGAGCAGTACTTC.

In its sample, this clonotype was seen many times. The CDR3 DNA reads TGTGCCAGCAGTTACACGCCGGGACACGGAAATACCCTAGCCAAAAACATTCAGTACTTC. This sequence encodes CASSYTPGHGNTLAKNIQYF. This chain joins TRBV6-5 and TRBJ2-4; D is possibly TRBD1 (6 bases). Germline lookup yields CDR1 MNHEY and CDR2 SVGAGI. This CDR3 region has 20 residues. Trimming removed 2 bases at V and 0 bases at J, with 23 bases between.

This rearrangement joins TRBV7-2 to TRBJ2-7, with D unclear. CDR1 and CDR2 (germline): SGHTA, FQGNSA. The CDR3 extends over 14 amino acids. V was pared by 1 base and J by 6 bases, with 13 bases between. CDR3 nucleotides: TGTGCCAGCAGCTTAGAAAGGCCTCCAACCGAGCAGTACTTC. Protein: CASSLERPPTEQYF.

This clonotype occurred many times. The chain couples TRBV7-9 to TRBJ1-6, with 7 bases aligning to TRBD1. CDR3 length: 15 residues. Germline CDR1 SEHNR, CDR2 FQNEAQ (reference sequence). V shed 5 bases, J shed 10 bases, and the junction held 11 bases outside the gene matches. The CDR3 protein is CASSPVTGIGSPLHF. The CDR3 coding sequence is TGTGCCAGCAGCCCGGTGACAGGGATTGGATCACCCCTCCACTTT.

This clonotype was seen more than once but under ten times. The CDR3 DNA is TGTGCCAGCAGAGCAGGGTCCTCCTACGAGCAGTACTTC. Translating it yields CASRAGSSYEQYF. The gene calls are TRBV28 and TRBJ2-7; possible D gene TRBD1, 5 bases. Trimming shortened V by 6 bases and J by 0 bases, and 9 bases separated the two germline ends. The CDR3 sequence is 13 residues long. Germline V lookup: CDR1 MDHEN, CDR2 SYDVKM.

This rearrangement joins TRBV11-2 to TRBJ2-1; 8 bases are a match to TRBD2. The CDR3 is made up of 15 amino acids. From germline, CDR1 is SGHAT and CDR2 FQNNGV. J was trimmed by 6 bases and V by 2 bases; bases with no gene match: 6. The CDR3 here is CASSLWREDSNEQFF. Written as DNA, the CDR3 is TGTGCCAGCAGCTTATGGCGGGAGGACTCCAATGAGCAGTTCTTC.

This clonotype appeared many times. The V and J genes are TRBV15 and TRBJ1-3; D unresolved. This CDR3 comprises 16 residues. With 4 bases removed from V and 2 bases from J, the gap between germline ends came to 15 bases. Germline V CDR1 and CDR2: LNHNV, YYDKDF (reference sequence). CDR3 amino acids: CATSKPLGSPGNTIYF. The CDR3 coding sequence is TGTGCCACCAGCAAACCCCTCGGCAGTCCTGGAAACACCATATATTTT. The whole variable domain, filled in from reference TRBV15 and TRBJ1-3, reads DAMVIQNPRYQVTQFGKPVTLSCSQTLNHNVMYWYQQKSSQAPKLLFHYYDKDFNNEADTPDNFQSRRPNTSFCFLDIRSPGLGDTAMYLCATSKPLGSPGNTIYFGEGSWLTVV.

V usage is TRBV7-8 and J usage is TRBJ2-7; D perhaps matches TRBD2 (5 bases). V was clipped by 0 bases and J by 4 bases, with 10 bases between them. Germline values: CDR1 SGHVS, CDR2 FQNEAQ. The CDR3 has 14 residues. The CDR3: CASSLAGAWYEQYF. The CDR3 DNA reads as TGTGCCAGCAGCTTAGCGGGAGCGTGGTACGAGCAGTACTTC. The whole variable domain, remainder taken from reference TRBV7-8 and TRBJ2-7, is GAGVSQSPRYKVAKRGQDVALRCDPISGHVSLFWYQQALGQGPEFLTYFQNEAQLDKSGLPSDRFFAERPEGSVSTLKIQRTQQEDSAVYLCASSLAGAWYEQYFGPGTRLTVT.

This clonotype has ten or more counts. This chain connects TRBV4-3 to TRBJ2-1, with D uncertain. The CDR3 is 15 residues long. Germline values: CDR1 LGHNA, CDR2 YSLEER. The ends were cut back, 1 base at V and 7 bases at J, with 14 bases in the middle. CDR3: CASSQGVTLGNEQFF. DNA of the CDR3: TGCGCCAGCAGCCAAGGCGTAACGTTAGGGAATGAGCAGTTCTTC.

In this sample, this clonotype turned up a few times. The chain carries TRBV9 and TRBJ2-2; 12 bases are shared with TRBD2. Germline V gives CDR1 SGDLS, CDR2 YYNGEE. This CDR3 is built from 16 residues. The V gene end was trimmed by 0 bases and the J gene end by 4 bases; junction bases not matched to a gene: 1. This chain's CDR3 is CASSVGLAGATGELFF. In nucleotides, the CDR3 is TGTGCCAGCAGCGTAGGACTAGCGGGAGCCACCGGGGAGCTGTTTTTT.

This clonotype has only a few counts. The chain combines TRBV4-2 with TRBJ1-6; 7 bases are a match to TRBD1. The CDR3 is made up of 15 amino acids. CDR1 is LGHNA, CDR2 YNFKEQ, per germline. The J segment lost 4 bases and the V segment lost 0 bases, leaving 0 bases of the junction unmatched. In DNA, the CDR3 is TGTGCCAGCAGCCAAGAGGGACAGTATAATTCACCCCTCCACTTT. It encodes CASSQEGQYNSPLHF.

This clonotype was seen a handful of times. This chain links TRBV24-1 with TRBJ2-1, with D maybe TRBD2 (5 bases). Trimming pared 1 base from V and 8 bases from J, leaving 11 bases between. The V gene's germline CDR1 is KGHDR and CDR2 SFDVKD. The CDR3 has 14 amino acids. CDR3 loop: CATSDLTSNHEQFF. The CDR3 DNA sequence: TGTGCCACCAGTGATTTAACTAGTAACCATGAGCAGTTCTTC.

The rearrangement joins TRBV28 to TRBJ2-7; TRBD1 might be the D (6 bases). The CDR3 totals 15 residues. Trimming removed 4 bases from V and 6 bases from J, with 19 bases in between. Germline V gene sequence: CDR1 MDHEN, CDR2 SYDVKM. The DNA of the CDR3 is TGTGCCAGCAGTTCCCGAAAGGACAGTTTTGGCGAGCAGTACTTC. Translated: CASSSRKDSFGEQYF.

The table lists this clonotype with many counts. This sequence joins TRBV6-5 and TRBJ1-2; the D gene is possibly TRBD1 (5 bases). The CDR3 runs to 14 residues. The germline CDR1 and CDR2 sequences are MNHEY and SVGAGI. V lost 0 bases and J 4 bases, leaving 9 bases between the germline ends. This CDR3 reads CASSYSAGLYGYTF. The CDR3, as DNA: TGTGCCAGCAGTTACTCCGCGGGACTCTATGGCTACACCTTC.

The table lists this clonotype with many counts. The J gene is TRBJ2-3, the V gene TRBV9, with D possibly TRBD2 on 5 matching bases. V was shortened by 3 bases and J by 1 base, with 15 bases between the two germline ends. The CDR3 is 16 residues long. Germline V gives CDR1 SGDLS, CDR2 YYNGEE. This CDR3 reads CASSAITSPGTDTQYF. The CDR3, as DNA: TGTGCCAGCAGCGCCATTACTAGTCCCGGCACAGATACGCAGTATTTT.

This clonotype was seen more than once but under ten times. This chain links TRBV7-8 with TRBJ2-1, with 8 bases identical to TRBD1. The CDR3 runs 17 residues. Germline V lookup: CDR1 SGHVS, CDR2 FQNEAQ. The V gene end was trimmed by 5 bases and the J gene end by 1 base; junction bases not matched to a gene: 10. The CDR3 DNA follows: TGTGCCAGCAGCGCCTACAGGGGGTCAATATCCTACAATGAGCAGTTCTTC. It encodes CASSAYRGSISYNEQFF.

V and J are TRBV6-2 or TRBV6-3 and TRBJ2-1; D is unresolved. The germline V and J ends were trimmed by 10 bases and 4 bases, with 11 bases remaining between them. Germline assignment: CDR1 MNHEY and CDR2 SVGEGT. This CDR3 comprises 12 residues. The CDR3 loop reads CAIAPSYNEQFF. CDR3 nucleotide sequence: TGTGCCATCGCCCCATCTTACAATGAGCAGTTCTTC.

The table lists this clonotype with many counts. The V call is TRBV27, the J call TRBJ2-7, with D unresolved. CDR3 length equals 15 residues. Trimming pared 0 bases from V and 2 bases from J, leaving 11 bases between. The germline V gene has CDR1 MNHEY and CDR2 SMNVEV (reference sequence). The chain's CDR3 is CASSLSFEFPYEQYF. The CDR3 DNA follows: TGTGCCAGCAGTTTATCATTCGAGTTCCCCTACGAGCAGTACTTC.

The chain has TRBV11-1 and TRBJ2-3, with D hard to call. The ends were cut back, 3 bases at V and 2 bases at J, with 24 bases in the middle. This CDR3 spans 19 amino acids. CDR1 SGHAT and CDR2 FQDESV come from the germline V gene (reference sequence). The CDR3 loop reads CASSFEIAFSRFDTDTQYF. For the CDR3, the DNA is TGTGCCAGCAGCTTCGAAATAGCCTTTAGTCGCTTTGACACAGATACGCAGTATTTT.

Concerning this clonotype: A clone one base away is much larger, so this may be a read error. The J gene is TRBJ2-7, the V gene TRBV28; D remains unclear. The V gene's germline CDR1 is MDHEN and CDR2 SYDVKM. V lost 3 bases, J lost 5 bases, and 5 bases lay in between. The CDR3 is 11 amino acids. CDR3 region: CASSFTDEQYF. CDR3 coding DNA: TGTGCCAGCAGTTTCACGGACGAGCAGTACTTC.

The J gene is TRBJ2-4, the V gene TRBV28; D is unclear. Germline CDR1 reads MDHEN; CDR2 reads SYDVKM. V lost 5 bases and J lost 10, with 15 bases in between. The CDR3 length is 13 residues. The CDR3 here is CASSPDSGWIQYF. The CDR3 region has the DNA TGTGCCAGCAGTCCCGACTCGGGTTGGATTCAGTACTTC.

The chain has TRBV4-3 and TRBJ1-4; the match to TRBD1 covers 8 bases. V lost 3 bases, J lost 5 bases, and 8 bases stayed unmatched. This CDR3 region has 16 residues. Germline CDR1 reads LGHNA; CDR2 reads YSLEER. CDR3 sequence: CASSHEVGQANEKLFF. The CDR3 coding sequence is TGCGCCAGCAGCCATGAAGTGGGACAGGCAAATGAAAAACTGTTTTTT.

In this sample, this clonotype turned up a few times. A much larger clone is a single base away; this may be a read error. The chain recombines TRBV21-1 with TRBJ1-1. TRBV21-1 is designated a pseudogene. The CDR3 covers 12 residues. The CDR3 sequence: CASSRENTEAFF. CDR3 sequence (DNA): TGTGCCAGCAGCAGGGAGAACACTGAAGCTTTCTTT.

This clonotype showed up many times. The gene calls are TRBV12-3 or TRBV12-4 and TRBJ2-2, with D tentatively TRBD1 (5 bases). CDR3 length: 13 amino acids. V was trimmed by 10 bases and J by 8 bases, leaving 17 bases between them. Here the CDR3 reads CAIFVGERGELFF. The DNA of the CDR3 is TGTGCCATTTTTGTAGGGGAACGGGGGGAGCTGTTTTTT.

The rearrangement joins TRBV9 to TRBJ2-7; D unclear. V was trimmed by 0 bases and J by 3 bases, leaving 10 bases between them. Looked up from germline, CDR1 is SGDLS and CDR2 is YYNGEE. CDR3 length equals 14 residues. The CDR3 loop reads CASSVGDSYYEQYF. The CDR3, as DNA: TGTGCCAGCAGCGTAGGAGACTCCTACTACGAGCAGTACTTC.